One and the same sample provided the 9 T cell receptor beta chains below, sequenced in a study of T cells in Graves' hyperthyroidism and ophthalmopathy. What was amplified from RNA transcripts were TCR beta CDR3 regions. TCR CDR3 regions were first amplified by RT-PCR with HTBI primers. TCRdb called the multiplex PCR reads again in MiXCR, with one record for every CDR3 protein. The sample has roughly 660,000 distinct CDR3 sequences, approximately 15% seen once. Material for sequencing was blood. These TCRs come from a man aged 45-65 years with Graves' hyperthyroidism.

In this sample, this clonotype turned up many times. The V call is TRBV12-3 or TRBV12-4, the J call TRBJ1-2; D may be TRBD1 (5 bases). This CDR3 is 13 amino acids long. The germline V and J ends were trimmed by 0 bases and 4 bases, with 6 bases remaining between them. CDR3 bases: TGTGCCAGCAGTTTAGCCAGGGTCTATGGCTACACCTTC. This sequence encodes CASSLARVYGYTF.

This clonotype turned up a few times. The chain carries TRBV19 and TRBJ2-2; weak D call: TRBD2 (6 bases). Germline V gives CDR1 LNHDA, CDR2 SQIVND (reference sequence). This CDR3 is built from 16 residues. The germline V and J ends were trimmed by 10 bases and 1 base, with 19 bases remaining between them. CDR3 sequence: CATAWGSGLNTGELFF. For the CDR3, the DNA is TGTGCCACCGCGTGGGGTAGCGGTCTGAACACCGGGGAGCTGTTTTTT.

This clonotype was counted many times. CDR3 amino acids: CASSFVPVPHTDTQYF. CDR3 sequence (DNA): TGTGCCAGCAGTTTTGTACCGGTGCCTCACACAGATACGCAGTATTTT. The chain uses TRBV27 and TRBJ2-3; D unclear. Trimming took 3 bases from V and 2 from J, leaving 15 bases between them. The CDR3 spans 16 residues. CDR1 and CDR2 (germline): MNHEY, SMNVEV (reference sequence).

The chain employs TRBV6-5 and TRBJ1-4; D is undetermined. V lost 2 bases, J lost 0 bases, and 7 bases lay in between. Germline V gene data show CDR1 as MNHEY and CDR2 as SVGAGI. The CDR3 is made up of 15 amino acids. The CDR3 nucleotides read TGTGCCAGCAGTTACGGAACAGCAACTAATGAAAAACTGTTTTTT. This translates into CASSYGTATNEKLFF.

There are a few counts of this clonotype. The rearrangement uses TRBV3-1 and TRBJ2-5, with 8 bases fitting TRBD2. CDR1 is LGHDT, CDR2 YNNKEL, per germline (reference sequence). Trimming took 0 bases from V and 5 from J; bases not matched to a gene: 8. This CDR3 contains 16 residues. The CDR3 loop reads CASSQEAGAPGETQYF. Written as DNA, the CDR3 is TGTGCCAGCAGCCAAGAAGCGGGGGCCCCAGGGGAGACCCAGTACTTC.

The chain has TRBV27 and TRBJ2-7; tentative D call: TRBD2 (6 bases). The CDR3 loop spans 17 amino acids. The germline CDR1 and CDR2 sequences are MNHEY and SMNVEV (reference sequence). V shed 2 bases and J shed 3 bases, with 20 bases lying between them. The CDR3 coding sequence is TGTGCCAGCAGTTTAGATTCAGCGGGCCTCCGTAACTACGAGCAGTACTTC. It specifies CASSLDSAGLRNYEQYF.

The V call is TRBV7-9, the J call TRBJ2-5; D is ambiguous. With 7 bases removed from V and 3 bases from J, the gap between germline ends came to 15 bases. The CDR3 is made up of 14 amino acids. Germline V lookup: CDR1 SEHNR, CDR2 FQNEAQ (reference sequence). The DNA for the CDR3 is TGTGCCAGCACCCACCGGAACCAGGAAGAGACCCAGTACTTC. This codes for CASTHRNQEETQYF.

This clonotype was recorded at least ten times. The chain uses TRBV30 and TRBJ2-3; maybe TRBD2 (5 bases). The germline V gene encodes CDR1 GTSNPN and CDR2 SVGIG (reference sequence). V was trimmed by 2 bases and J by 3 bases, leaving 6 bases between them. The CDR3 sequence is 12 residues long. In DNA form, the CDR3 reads TGTGCCTGGAGTCCGGGGACAGATACGCAGTATTTT. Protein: CAWSPGTDTQYF.

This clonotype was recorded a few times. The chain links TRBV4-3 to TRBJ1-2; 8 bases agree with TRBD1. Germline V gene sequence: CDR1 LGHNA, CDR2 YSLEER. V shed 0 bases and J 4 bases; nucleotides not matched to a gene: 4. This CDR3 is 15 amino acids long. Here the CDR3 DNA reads TGCGCCAGCAGCCAAGATGGCAGGGGGCCCTATGGCTACACCTTC. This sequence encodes CASSQDGRGPYGYTF.